A single sample is the source of the 5 T cell receptor beta chains below, sequenced in a study of spatial heterogeneity in lung cancer. Time point here: sample taken at primary tumor resection. One entry per CDR3 protein results from TCRdb running MiXCR on the 5' RACE reads. The sample has about 80,000 distinct CDR3 sequences, about 8% seen once. The source was PBMCs, collected at surgery. These receptors all come from a male donor with early-stage non-small cell lung cancer.

This clonotype was observed at least ten times. This chain joins TRBV27 and TRBJ2-3, with a weak D call TRBD1 (6 bases). Between the trimmed V and J ends, which lost 0 bases and 0 bases, there was a span of 10 bases. From germline, CDR1 is MNHEY and CDR2 SMNVEV (reference sequence). The length of the CDR3 is 16 residues. CDR3 DNA sequence: TGTGCCAGCAGTTTATCGATCAGGGGTAGCACAGATACGCAGTATTTT. This sequence encodes CASSLSIRGSTDTQYF.

This clonotype appeared many times. The rearrangement joins TRBV10-3 to TRBJ1-2, with a weak D call TRBD1 (6 bases). The V end was cut by 4 bases, the J end by 3 bases, with 15 bases between. The V gene's germline CDR1 is ENHRY and CDR2 SYGVKD. The length of the CDR3 is 15 residues. CDR3 sequence (DNA): TGTGCCATCAGTGGACCAACAGGGACCGACTATGGCTACACCTTC. Its translation: CAISGPTGTDYGYTF.

In its sample, this clonotype was seen many times. V and J are TRBV3-1 and TRBJ2-2; 10 nucleotides line up with TRBD2. CDR3 length: 15 residues. Looked up from germline, CDR1 is LGHDT and CDR2 is YNNKEL (reference sequence). V lost 4 bases and J lost 4; bases outside the gene matches: 3. In DNA form, the CDR3 reads TGTGCCAGCAGCCCTAGCGGGAGTACCACCGGGGAGCTGTTTTTT. As protein: CASSPSGSTTGELFF. Using reference TRBV3-1 and TRBJ2-2 for the parts outside the CDR3, the full variable domain is DTAVSQTPKYLVTQMGNDKSIKCEQNLGHDTMYWYKQDSKKFLKIMFSYNNKELIINETVPNRFSPKSPDKAHLNLHINSLELGDSAVYFCASSPSGSTTGELFFGEGSRLTVL.

This clonotype was recorded a few times. This rearrangement joins TRBV5-5 to TRBJ2-3; possibly TRBD1 or TRBD2 for D (5 bases each). There are 12 residues in the CDR3. Trimming left V 2 bases short and J 6 bases short, with 7 bases between. Germline values: CDR1 SGHKS, CDR2 YYEKEE (reference sequence). The CDR3 loop is CASSFWGDTQYF. CDR3 nucleotide sequence: TGTGCCAGCAGCTTTTGGGGGGATACGCAGTATTTT.

This chain uses TRBV30 with TRBJ1-5; no firm D call. The CDR3 extends over 14 amino acids. V gave up 3 bases and J gave up 0 bases, with 9 bases separating them. Germline CDR1 is GTSNPN and CDR2 is SVGIG (reference sequence). The CDR3 DNA sequence: TGTGCCTGGAGCTCGGACGGTAGCAATCAGCCCCAGCATTTT. Translating gives CAWSSDGSNQPQHF.